These T cell receptor beta chains were read from a single sample in a study of blood T cell repertoires in COVID-19. Sequenced by immunoSEQ multiplex PCR; TCRdb stores in-frame clones only, minus some. The top ten clones hold around 3% of a sample with approximately 34,000 clones, roughly 80% of them seen once. The specimen sequenced was peripheral blood. The source is a man between 65 and 79 years old with COVID-19, enrolled during active disease. Both conserved end residues are part of each CDR3. The order of the fields is V gene, D gene, J gene, CDR3 DNA, CDR3 protein. D genes are given only for firm matches.

TRBV2	.	TRBJ1-5	TGTGCCAGCAGTGTCGAGGGAGGGAATCAGCCCCAGCATTTT	CASSVEGGNQPQHF
TRBV7-3	TRBD2	TRBJ2-5	TGTGCCAGCAGCCCCCGCGGGAGTTCAGAGACCCAGTACTTC	CASSPRGSSETQYF
TRBV19	TRBD1	TRBJ1-5	TGTGCCAGTAGTATAGGGGGGACAGGGGGCCCCCAGCATTTT	CASSIGGTGGPQHF
TRBV6-2/TRBV6-3	.	TRBJ2-3	TGTGCCAGCAGTTACGCCCTCTTAGGGAGTAACTCAGATACGCAGTATTTT	CASSYALLGSNSDTQYF
TRBV9	.	TRBJ2-3	TGTGCCAGCACCCCTAGAGAGGGCCCAGATACGCAGTATTTT	CASTPREGPDTQYF
TRBV18	TRBD1	TRBJ1-1	TGTGCCAGCTCACCACCGAGGGGGACAGGGGGAGTGAACACTGAAGCTTTCTTT	CASSPPRGTGGVNTEAFF
TRBV6-5	TRBD1	TRBJ1-5	TGTGCCAGCAGGGCGACAGGGGGCCATCAGCCCCAGCATTTT	CASRATGGHQPQHF
TRBV28	.	TRBJ1-1	TGTGCCAGCATTAATAATCCCCGGACTGAAGCTTTCTTT	CASINNPRTEAFF
TRBV2	.	TRBJ2-7	TGTGCCAGCAGTGCGAGATTCGAGCAGTACTTC	CASSARFEQYF
TRBV4-2	TRBD1	TRBJ1-1	TGTGCCAGCAGCATACAGGGGGCTGGGAACACTGAAGCTTTCTTT	CASSIQGAGNTEAFF
TRBV19	.	TRBJ1-2	TGTGCCAGTAGTCCCCGGGGTCCCTATGGCTACACCTTC	CASSPRGPYGYTF
TRBV24-1	.	TRBJ2-2	TGTGCCACCAGCGGACAGACAACCGGGGAGCTGTTTTTT	CATSGQTTGELFF
TRBV5-4	.	TRBJ1-2	TGTGCCAGCAGCTTGCGTCGGGGTGATTATGGCTACACCTTC	CASSLRRGDYGYTF
TRBV6-5	.	TRBJ2-1	TGTGCCAGTAAATACCCCTCTAGCTCGGGGAATGAGCAGTTCTTC	CASKYPSSSGNEQFF